Sequencing of this T cell receptor (beta chain) was carried out in a study of CD8 T cells in ankylosing spondylitis. Overall study results and limits: Characteristic, it appeared, of ankylosing spondylitis blood was a TCR beta motif of eight or nine highly homologous variants.

The CDR3 is 15 amino acids. Germline CDR1 reads KGHSH; CDR2 reads LQKENI. Trimming took off 2 bases at V and 0 bases at J, with 10 bases between the two ends. Notes on this clonotype: What it binds is unknown.

TCRdb ran MiXCR on the 5' RACE reads and lists one entry per CDR3 protein. The sample lists around 490,000 distinct CDR3 sequences; roughly 5.3% were seen once. Specimen: blood, either unsorted or a sorted T cell fraction (not recorded which). This receptor was identified in a male donor with ankylosing spondylitis. This chain uses TRBV18 with TRBJ1-2, with D possibly matching TRBD1 (5 bases). CDR3 bases: TGTGCCAGCTCACCAGCAGGGTCGCCTAACTATGGCTACACCTTC. Amino acid sequence: CASSPAGSPNYGYTF.